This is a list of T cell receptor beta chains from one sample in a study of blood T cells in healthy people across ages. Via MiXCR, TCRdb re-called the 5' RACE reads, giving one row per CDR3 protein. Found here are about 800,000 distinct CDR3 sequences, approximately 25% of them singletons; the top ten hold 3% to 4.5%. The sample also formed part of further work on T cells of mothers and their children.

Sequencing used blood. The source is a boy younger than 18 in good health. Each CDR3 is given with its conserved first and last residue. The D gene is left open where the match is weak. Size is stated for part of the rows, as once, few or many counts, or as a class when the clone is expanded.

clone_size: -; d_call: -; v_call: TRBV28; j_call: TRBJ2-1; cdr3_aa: CASSLMVNEQFF; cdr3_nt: TGTGCCAGCAGTTTGATGGTCAATGAGCAGTTCTTC
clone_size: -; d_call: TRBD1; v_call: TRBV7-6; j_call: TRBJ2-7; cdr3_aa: CASSSTPGQGAYEQYF; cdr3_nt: TGTGCCAGCAGCTCCACTCCGGGACAGGGGGCCTACGAGCAGTACTTC
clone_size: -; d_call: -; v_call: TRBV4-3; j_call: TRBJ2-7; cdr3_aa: CASSQGGDLPYEQYF; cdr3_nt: TGCGCCAGCAGCCAAGGGGGGGATCTTCCCTACGAGCAGTACTTC
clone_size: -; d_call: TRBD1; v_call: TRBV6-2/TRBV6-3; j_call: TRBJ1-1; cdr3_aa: CASSSSETGAFF; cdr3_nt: TGTGCCAGCAGTTCGTCCGAGACAGGGGCTTTCTTT
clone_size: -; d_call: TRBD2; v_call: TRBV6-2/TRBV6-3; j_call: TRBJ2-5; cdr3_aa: CASTGGGAAETQYF; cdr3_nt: TGTGCCAGCACCGGCGGGGGGGCCGCAGAGACCCAGTACTTC
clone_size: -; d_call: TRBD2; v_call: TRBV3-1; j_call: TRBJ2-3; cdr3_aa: CASSQELGRADTQYF; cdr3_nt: TGTGCCAGCAGCCAAGAACTTGGGAGGGCAGATACGCAGTATTTT
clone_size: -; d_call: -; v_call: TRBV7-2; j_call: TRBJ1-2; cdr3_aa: CASSLRTREQGYTF; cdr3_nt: TGTGCCAGCAGCTTAAGAACCCGGGAGCAGGGCTACACCTTC
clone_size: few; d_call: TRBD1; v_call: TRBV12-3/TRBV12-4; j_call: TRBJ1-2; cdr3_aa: CASSPRQGPSYGYTF; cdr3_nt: TGTGCCAGCAGTCCTAGACAGGGGCCTTCCTATGGCTACACCTTC
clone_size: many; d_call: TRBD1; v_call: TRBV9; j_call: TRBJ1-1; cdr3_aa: CASSAGTGNTEAFF; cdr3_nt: TGTGCCAGCAGTGCCGGGACAGGGAACACTGAAGCTTTCTTT
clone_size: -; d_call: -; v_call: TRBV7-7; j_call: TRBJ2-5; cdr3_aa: CASSSAAGLNQETQYF; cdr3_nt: TGTGCTAGCAGCTCGGCGGCGGGGCTTAACCAAGAGACCCAGTACTTC
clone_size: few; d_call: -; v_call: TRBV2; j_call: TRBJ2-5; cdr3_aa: CASSGITGSGETQYF; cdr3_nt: TGTGCCAGCAGTGGTATAACAGGGTCAGGAGAGACCCAGTACTTC
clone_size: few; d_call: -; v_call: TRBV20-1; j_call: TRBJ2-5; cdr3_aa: CSAPQVQETQYF; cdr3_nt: TGCAGTGCTCCGCAGGTACAAGAGACCCAGTACTTC
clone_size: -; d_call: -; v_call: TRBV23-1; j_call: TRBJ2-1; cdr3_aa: CASSLPEASYNEQFF; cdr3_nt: TGCGCCAGCAGTCTACCGGAGGCCTCCTACAATGAGCAGTTCTTC
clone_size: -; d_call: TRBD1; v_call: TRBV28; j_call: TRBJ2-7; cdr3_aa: CASSHSGDRSYEQYF; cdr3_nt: TGTGCCAGCAGTCATTCAGGGGACAGGTCCTACGAGCAGTACTTC
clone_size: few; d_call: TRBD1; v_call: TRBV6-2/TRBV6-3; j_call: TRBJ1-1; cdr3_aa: CASIETGGTTEAFF; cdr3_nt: TGTGCCAGCATCGAGACAGGGGGGACCACTGAAGCTTTCTTT
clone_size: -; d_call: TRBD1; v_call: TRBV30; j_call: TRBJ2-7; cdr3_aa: CAWSYRGPYEQYF; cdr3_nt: TGTGCCTGGAGTTACAGGGGACCCTACGAGCAGTACTTC
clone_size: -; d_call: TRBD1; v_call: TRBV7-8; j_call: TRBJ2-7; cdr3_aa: CASSMPGQGAGLGPYEQYF; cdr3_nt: TGTGCCAGCAGCATGCCGGGACAGGGAGCGGGCCTCGGACCCTACGAGCAGTACTTC
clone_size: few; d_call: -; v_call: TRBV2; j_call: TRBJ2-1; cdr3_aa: CASRIESGTYNEQFF; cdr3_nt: TGTGCCAGCAGGATCGAATCAGGTACCTACAATGAGCAGTTCTTC
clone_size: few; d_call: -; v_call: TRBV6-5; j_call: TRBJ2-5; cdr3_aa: CASSYQWDIRGGETQYF; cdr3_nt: TGTGCCAGCAGTTACCAATGGGACATACGCGGCGGAGAGACCCAGTACTTC
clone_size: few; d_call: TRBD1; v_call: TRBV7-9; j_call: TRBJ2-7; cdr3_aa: CASSPGGTGLVGEQYF; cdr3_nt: TGTGCCAGCAGCCCAGGAGGGACAGGCCTAGTGGGTGAGCAGTACTTC
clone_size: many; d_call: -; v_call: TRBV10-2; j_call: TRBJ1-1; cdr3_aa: CASSWMNTEAFF; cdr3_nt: TGCGCCAGCAGTTGGATGAACACTGAAGCTTTCTTT
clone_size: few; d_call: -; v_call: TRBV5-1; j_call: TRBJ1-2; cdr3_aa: CASSAGKDYGYTF; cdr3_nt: TGCGCCAGCAGCGCAGGGAAGGACTATGGCTACACCTTC
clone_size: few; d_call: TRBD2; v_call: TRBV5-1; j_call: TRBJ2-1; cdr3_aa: CASRPPGERGYNEQFF; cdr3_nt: TGCGCCAGCAGACCACCCGGCGAGCGGGGGTACAATGAGCAGTTCTTC
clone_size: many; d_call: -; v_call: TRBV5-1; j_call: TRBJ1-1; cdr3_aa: CASSLQGVGTEAFF; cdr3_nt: TGCGCCAGCAGCTTACAGGGCGTCGGCACTGAAGCTTTCTTT
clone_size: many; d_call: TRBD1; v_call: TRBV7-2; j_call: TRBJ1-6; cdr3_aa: CASSLAGQGNSPLHF; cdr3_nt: TGTGCCAGCAGCTTAGCGGGACAGGGGAATTCACCCCTCCACTTT
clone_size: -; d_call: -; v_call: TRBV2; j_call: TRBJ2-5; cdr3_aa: CASSEAGGQETQYF; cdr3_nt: TGTGCCAGCAGTGAAGCAGGGGGCCAAGAGACCCAGTACTTC
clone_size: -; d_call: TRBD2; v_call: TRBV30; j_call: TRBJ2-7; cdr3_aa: CAWSVGPRDYSYEQYF; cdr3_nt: TGTGCCTGGAGTGTAGGGCCCCGGGACTACTCCTACGAGCAGTACTTC
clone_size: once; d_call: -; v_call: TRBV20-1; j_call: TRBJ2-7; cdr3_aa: CSATQAVVPRHEQYF; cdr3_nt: TGCAGTGCTACCCAAGCGGTCGTTCCTAGACACGAGCAGTACTTC
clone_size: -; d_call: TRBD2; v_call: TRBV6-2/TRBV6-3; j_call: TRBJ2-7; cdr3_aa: CASNGLGVLDLYEQYF; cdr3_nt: TGTGCCAGCAATGGACTAGGCGTGTTAGACCTCTACGAGCAGTACTTC
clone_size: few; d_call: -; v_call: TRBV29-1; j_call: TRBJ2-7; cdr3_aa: CSVEFPSAAEQYF; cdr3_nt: TGCAGCGTTGAATTCCCTTCCGCGGCGGAGCAGTACTTC
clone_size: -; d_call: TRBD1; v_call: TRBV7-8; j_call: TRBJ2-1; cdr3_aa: CASSWLGVQGGNEQFF; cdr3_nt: TGTGCCAGCAGCTGGCTGGGGGTACAGGGGGGCAATGAGCAGTTCTTC
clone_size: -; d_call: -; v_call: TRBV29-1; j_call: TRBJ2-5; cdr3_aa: CSVDTGLQETQYF; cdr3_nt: TGCAGCGTTGACACAGGACTCCAAGAGACCCAGTACTTC